This T cell receptor beta chain appears in the sequencing data of a study of control samples from healthy donors and cancer patients. J was trimmed by 8 bases and V by 4 bases; bases with no gene match: 21. Germline V gives CDR1 KGHDR, CDR2 SFDVKD. The CDR3 has 18 residues. The assay was immunoSEQ multiplex PCR, and TCRdb's table has in-frame clones only and misses some. The data contain 40,000 to 55,000 clones, 70% of them singletons. The sample was formalin-fixed, paraffin-embedded tissue. The clonotype comes from a male donor with melanoma. The chain couples TRBV24-1 to TRBJ2-5; TRBD1 aligns across 7 bases. Here the CDR3 DNA reads TGTGCCACCAGTGACCTCCGGGACAGACAGAAAGGGGGAGAAACCCAGTACTTC. This codes for CATSDLRDRQKGGETQYF.